Sequencing of this T cell receptor (beta chain) was carried out in a study of blood T cell repertoires in COVID-19. CDR3 length: 16 amino acids. Unmatched junction bases numbered 10, after V lost 9 bases and J lost 0 bases. Germline values: CDR1 MDHEN, CDR2 SYDVKM. The repertoire was sequenced with immunoSEQ multiplex PCR; TCRdb's copy has only in-frame clones and lacks some. The sample lists about 49,000 clones, 75% to 85% occurring once. The table lists this clone with a few counts. The chain links TRBV28 to TRBJ2-1; TRBD1 agrees at 8 bases. Sequenced input: peripheral blood. The source is a woman aged 60-75 years with acute or convalescent COVID-19. CDR3 region: CASKQGAGGSYNEQFF. The CDR3 DNA follows: TGTGCCAGTAAGCAGGGGGCTGGCGGCTCCTACAATGAGCAGTTCTTC.